This is a list of T cell receptor beta chains from one sample in a study of blood T cells in healthy people across ages. TCRdb reanalysed the 5' RACE reads using MiXCR and keeps one entry per CDR3 protein. This sample yields 1.5 million to 2 million distinct CDR3 sequences, of which less than 50% are seen a single time; about 2.1% belongs to the top ten. Specimen: blood. These TCRs come from a woman in her thirties or forties in good health. The CDR3 runs from the conserved cysteine through the conserved F or W. The D gene is left open where the match is weak. Rows give clone size only sometimes, using once, few, many, or a class for an expanded clone.

>TRBV4-3|-|-|TRBJ2-1
TGCGCCAGCAGCCAAGGTTTACTGTACAATGAGCAGTTCTTC
CASSQGLLYNEQFF
>TRBV20-1|-|-|TRBJ1-5
TGCAGTGCTCCCCAACAGGGAAATAGCAATCAGCCCCAGCATTTT
CSAPQQGNSNQPQHF
>TRBV20-1|TRBD1|few|TRBJ1-2
TGCAGTGCTAGAGATCCATTCCGGGACAGGGGGCCGGGGGGCTACACCTTC
CSARDPFRDRGPGGYTF
>TRBV7-2|TRBD2|few|TRBJ2-3
TGTGCCAGCAGCCAGCGGGGGCGGGGAGATACGCAGTATTTT
CASSQRGRGDTQYF
>TRBV3-1|-|-|TRBJ2-3
TGTGCCAGCAGCCAAGGGACGGGGGGCCCCGTCACGCAGTATTTT
CASSQGTGGPVTQYF
>TRBV28|-|few|TRBJ2-4
TGTGCCAGTCTACAGGGCGGGGTAGCCAAAAACATTCAGTACTTC
CASLQGGVAKNIQYF
>TRBV6-2/TRBV6-3|-|-|TRBJ2-7
TGTGCCACCCGGTGGGGGCCCTACGAGCAGTACTTC
CATRWGPYEQYF
>TRBV29-1|-|many|TRBJ2-3
TGCAGCTCACGCTACACATCGGATACGCAGTATTTT
CSSRYTSDTQYF
>TRBV12-3/TRBV12-4|TRBD1|few|TRBJ1-4
TGTGCCAGCAGTGCAGGGGGGATCCCTAATGAAAAACTGTTTTTT
CASSAGGIPNEKLFF
>TRBV9|TRBD2|once|TRBJ2-3
TGTGCCGGCAGCGAGGGAGCGGGGTTGGGAACAGATACGCAGTATTTT
CAGSEGAGLGTDTQYF
>TRBV13|-|-|TRBJ2-5
TGTGCCAGCAGCTTAGAAGGTATCGAGACCCAGTACTTC
CASSLEGIETQYF
>TRBV20-1|-|-|TRBJ2-4
TGCAGTGCTAGCAGGGAAAACATTCAGTACTTC
CSASRENIQYF
>TRBV7-2|-|few|TRBJ2-4
TGTGCCAGCAGCGAATATCAAAACATTCAGTACTTC
CASSEYQNIQYF
>TRBV27|TRBD1|-|TRBJ2-6
TGTGCCAGCAGTAAACCGGGACAGGGGCCCTCTGGGGCCAACGTCCTGACTTTC
CASSKPGQGPSGANVLTF
>TRBV7-8|TRBD1|-|TRBJ1-1
TGTGCCAGCAGCCACAGGGGGCCCACTGAAGCTTTCTTT
CASSHRGPTEAFF
>TRBV2|-|few|TRBJ2-4
TGTGCCAGCGTCGTGGACCGCGGAGCCAAAAACATTCAGTACTTC
CASVVDRGAKNIQYF
>TRBV4-3|-|-|TRBJ1-4
TGCGCCAGCAGCCAGGCGAGCTACCTTGGCGAAAAACTGTTTTTT
CASSQASYLGEKLFF
>TRBV6-2/TRBV6-3|-|-|TRBJ2-1
TGTGCCAGCAGCTATGATTTCCCGCCTAGCTCCTACAATGAGCAGTTCTTC
CASSYDFPPSSYNEQFF
>TRBV20-1|-|-|TRBJ1-6
TGCAGTGCTCGAGGACAGCAACGGGGTCGTTCACCCCTCCACTTT
CSARGQQRGRSPLHF
>TRBV7-2|-|-|TRBJ1-6
TGTGCCAGCAGCCCCCGTCTCAGCGAGTCACCCCTCCACTTT
CASSPRLSESPLHF
>TRBV7-9|-|-|TRBJ2-1
TGTGCCAGCAGCTTACCCTCTTTCAGGGTTAGCGATGAGCAGTTCTTC
CASSLPSFRVSDEQFF
>TRBV28|-|few|TRBJ2-3
TGTGCCAGCATGTCGGGTGCGAGGGGAGATACGCAGTATTTT
CASMSGARGDTQYF
>TRBV20-1|-|-|TRBJ2-3
TGCAGTGCTCCATTCGTGGATACGCAGTATTTT
CSAPFVDTQYF
>TRBV28|TRBD1|-|TRBJ1-2
TGTGCCAGCAGGACAGGGGCCAATAACTATGGCTACACCTTC
CASRTGANNYGYTF
>TRBV7-2|-|-|TRBJ1-1
TGTGCCAGCAGCACTCCAACAGGGTTTGAAGCTTTCTTT
CASSTPTGFEAFF
>TRBV27|TRBD1|-|TRBJ2-7
TGTGCCAGCAGTCCGGGACAGGGCCGCCCCGGCGAGCAGTACTTC
CASSPGQGRPGEQYF
>TRBV18|-|few|TRBJ2-7
TGTGCCAGCTCACCAAGACCGAATGAGCAGTACTTC
CASSPRPNEQYF
>TRBV27|TRBD2|-|TRBJ2-5
TGTGCCAGCAGTTTTAGCGGGGGGACGAAGACCCAGTACTTC
CASSFSGGTKTQYF
>TRBV7-2|-|few|TRBJ2-3
TGTGCCAGCAGCTTAGTTTTCACAGATACGCAGTATTTT
CASSLVFTDTQYF
>TRBV27|TRBD1|-|TRBJ1-2
TGTGCCAGCAGACCTGTGTACAGGGGAACTAACTATGGCTACACCTTC
CASRPVYRGTNYGYTF
>TRBV6-5|TRBD1|-|TRBJ1-2
TGTGCCAGCAGTGGGACAGGCTTTTTCGGCTACACCTTC
CASSGTGFFGYTF
>TRBV10-3|TRBD2|-|TRBJ2-4
TGTGCCATCAGCCCCGCTAGACTAGCGGGGGGGCAAGGAAACATTCAGTACTTC
CAISPARLAGGQGNIQYF
>TRBV27|-|few|TRBJ1-5
TGTGCCAGCAGTTTCAGGGTGGGGGCCAATCAGCCCCAGCATTTT
CASSFRVGANQPQHF
>TRBV2|-|-|TRBJ1-2
TGTGCCAGTACTGGCGGAGACTATGGCTACACCTTC
CASTGGDYGYTF
>TRBV5-4|-|few|TRBJ2-4
TGTGCCAGCAGCTCCGGGGGGCTTAGCGGGTTTATTCAGTACTTC
CASSSGGLSGFIQYF
>TRBV7-6|-|-|TRBJ2-7
TGTGCCAGCAGCTTATACGGTGCCGGCAGGGGAAGCTCCTACGAGCAGTACTTC
CASSLYGAGRGSSYEQYF
>TRBV7-9|TRBD1|many|TRBJ2-1
TGTGCCAGCAGCCAACCGACAGGGGGCTCCTACAATGAGCAGTTCTTC
CASSQPTGGSYNEQFF
>TRBV5-1|TRBD1|few|TRBJ1-2
TGCGCCAGCAGCGCCCAGACAGGGGACGGCTATGGCTACACCTTC
CASSAQTGDGYGYTF
>TRBV20-1|-|-|TRBJ1-5
TGCAGTGCTTTTCGGGGGGGAGCCTATAGCAATCAGCCCCAGCATTTT
CSAFRGGAYSNQPQHF
>TRBV5-1|-|few|TRBJ2-1
TGCGCCAGCAGCCGGGCGGGCCAATACAATGAGCAGTTCTTC
CASSRAGQYNEQFF
>TRBV10-3|-|-|TRBJ1-2
TGTGCCATCAGTGAGTCTAACAGCGGGGATGGCTACACCTTC
CAISESNSGDGYTF
>TRBV20-1|-|few|TRBJ2-5
TGCAGTGCTAGAAGGCGGGGATTTATAGAGACCCAGTACTTC
CSARRRGFIETQYF
>TRBV7-9|TRBD1|-|TRBJ2-5
TGTGCCAGCAGCTTTCCGCGCGGGACAGGGGTTCAAGAGACCCAGTACTTC
CASSFPRGTGVQETQYF
>TRBV10-3|-|few|TRBJ1-5
TGTGCCATCGGAAAGGGGAGCAATCAGCCCCAGCATTTT
CAIGKGSNQPQHF